The T cell receptor (beta chain) described here comes from a study of T cells in Graves' hyperthyroidism and ophthalmopathy. The study's findings and limits: Most expanded thyroid clonotypes above 0.001 recurred in blood. Ophthalmopathy was predicted by the model a median of roughly 6.6 months ahead of onset.

V was shortened by 2 bases and J by 4 bases, with 10 bases between the two germline ends. The CDR3 spans 14 residues. The germline V gene encodes CDR1 SNHLY and CDR2 FYNNEI. Authors of the study amplified TCR beta CDR3 regions from RNA transcripts. An initial round of RT-PCR targeting the TCR CDR3 relied on the HTBI primer set. MiXCR was run by TCRdb on the multiplex PCR reads, yielding one entry per CDR3 protein. The sample records a few hundred thousand distinct CDR3 sequences, 15% to 20% being singletons. Exclusion followed for patients with uncontrolled infection, other autoimmune disease, pregnancy or lactation. The sample holds many counts of this clonotype. What it binds is not known.

The receptor was isolated from a woman aged 40 to 49 with Graves' ophthalmopathy. Material for sequencing was blood. This rearrangement joins TRBV2 to TRBJ2-3; D possibly corresponds to TRBD1 (5 bases). CDR3: CASSEYRRSDTQYF. The CDR3, as DNA: TGTGCCAGCAGTGAATACAGGAGATCAGATACGCAGTATTTT.